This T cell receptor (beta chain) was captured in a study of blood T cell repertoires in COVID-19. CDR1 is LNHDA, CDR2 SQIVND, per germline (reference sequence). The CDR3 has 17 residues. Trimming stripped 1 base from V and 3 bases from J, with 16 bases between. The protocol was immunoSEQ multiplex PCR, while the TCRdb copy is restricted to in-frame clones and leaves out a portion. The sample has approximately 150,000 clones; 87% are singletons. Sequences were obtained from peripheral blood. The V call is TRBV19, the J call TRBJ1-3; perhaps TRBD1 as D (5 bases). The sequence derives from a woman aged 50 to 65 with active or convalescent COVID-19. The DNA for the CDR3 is TGTGCCAGTAGTATAGGGCCTCGGACATTCGATGGAAACACCATATATTTT. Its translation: CASSIGPRTFDGNTIYF.